This T cell receptor beta chain was identified in a study of blood T cell repertoires in COVID-19. Study information: Acute-phase and convalescent COVID-19 samples originated in the United States, Italy and Spain. PBMCs, B-cell-depleted T cells, or T cells were the source of the cDNA or gDNA that made up the material.

J was trimmed by 9 bases and V by 4 bases; bases with no gene match: 4. CDR3 size: 12 residues. Germline CDR1 is SGHRS and CDR2 is YFSETQ. Original methodology: By means of reference gene primer amplification, nucleated cell counts were estimated. TCRdb's table, derived via immunoSEQ multiplex PCR, lists solely in-frame clones and lacks some. That table supplies the V and J calls and clone size; D and trimming were determined from the DNA. There are about 34,000 clones in the sample; 70% to 80% occur only once, and 16% lies in the top ten. This clone was seen a handful of times. This TCR derives from a human donor in a cohort sampled during active COVID-19. The rearrangement uses TRBV5-1 and TRBJ1-1; 9 bases fit TRBD1. Material: peripheral blood. The CDR3 sequence is CASSEGQGQAFF. CDR3 sequence (DNA): TGCGCCAGCAGCGAGGGACAGGGACAAGCTTTCTTT.